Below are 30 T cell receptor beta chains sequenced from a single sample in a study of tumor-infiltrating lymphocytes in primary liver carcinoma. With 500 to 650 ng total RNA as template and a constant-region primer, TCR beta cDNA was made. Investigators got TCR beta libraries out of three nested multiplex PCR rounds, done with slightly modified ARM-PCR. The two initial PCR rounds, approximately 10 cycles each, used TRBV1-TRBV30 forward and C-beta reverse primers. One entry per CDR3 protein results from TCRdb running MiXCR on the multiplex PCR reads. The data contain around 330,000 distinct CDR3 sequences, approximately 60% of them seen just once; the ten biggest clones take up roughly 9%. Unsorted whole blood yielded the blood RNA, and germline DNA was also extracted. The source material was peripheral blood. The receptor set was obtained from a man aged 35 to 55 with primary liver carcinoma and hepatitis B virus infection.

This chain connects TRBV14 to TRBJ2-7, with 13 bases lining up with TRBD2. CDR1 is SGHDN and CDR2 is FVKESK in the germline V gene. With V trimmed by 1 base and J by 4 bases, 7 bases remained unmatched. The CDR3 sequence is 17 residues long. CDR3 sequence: CASSQAVRTSGRYEQYF. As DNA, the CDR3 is TGTGCCAGCAGCCAAGCGGTGAGGACTAGCGGGAGATACGAGCAGTACTTC. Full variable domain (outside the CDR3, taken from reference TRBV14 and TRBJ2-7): EAGVTQFPSHSVIEKGQTVTLRCDPISGHDNLYWYRRVMGKEIKFLLHFVKESKQDESGMPNNRFLAERTGGTYSTLKVQPAELEDSGVYFCASSQAVRTSGRYEQYFGPGTRLTVT.

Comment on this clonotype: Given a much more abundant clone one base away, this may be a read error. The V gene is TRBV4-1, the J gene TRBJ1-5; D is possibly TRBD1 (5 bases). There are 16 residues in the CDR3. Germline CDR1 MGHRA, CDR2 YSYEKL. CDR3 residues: CASNQDGAPSNQPQHF. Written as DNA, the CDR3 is TGCGCCAGCAACCAAGACGGGGCACCTAGCAATCAGCCCCAGCATTTT.

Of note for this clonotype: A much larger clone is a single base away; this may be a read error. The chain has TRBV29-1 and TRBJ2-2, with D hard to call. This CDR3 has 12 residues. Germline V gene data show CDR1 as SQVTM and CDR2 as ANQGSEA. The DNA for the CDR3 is TGCAGCATTGAAGGGCCCACCGGGGAGCTGTTTTTT. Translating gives CSIEGPTGELFF.

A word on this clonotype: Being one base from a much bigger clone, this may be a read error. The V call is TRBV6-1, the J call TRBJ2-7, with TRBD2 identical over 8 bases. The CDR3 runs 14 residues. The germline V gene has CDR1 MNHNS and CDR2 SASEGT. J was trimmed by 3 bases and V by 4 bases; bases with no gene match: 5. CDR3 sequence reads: CASSVGLGCYEQYF. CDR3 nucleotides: TGTGCCAGCAGTGTGGGACTAGGGTGCTACGAGCAGTACTTC.

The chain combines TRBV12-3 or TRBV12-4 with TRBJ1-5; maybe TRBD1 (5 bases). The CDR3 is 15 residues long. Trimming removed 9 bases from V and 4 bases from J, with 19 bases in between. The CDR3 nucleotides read TGTGCCAGTACGCGGGGCATCGCAATAAATCAGCCCCAGCATTTT. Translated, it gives CASTRGIAINQPQHF.

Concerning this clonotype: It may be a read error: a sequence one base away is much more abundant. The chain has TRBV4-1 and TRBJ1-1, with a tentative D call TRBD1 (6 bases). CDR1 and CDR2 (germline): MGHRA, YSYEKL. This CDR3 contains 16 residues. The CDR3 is CASGHRLGGGYTEAFF. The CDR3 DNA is TGCGCCAGCGGCCATCGGCTTGGAGGGGGTTACACTGAAGCTTTCTTT.

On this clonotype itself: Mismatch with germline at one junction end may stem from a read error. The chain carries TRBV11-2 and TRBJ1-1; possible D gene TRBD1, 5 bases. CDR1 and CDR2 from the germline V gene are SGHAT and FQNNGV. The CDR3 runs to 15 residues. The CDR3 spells CSSSRDGAKGIEAFF. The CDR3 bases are TGTTCCAGCAGCCGGGACGGGGCTAAGGGCATTGAAGCTTTCTTT. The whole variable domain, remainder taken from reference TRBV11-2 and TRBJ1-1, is EAGVAQSPRYKIIEKRQSVAFWCNPISGHATLYWYQQILGQGPKLLIQFQNNGVVDDSQLPKDRFSAERLKGVDSTLKIQPAKLEDSAVYLCSSSRDGAKGIEAFFGQGTRLTVV.

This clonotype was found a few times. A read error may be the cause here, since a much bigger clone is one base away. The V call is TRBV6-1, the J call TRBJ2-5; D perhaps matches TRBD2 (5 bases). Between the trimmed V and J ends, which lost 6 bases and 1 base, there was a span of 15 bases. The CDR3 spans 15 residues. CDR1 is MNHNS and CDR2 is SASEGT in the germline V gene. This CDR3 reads CASSRMTAGQETQYF. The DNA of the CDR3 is TGTGCCAGCAGCCGGATGACGGCGGGCCAAGAGACCCAGTACTTC.

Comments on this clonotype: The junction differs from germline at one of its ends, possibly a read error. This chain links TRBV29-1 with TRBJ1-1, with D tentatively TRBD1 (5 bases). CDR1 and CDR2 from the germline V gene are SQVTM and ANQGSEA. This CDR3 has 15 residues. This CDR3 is CSVVAGWGMNTEAFF. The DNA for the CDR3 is TGTAGCGTTGTGGCGGGGTGGGGCATGAACACTGAAGCTTTCTTT.

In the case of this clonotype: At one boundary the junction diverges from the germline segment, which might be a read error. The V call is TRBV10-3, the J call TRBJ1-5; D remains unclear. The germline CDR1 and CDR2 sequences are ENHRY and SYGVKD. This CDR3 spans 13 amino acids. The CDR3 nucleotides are TGTGTCATCAGTGAGTCGGTCAATCAGCCCCAGCATTTT. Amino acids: CVISESVNQPQHF.

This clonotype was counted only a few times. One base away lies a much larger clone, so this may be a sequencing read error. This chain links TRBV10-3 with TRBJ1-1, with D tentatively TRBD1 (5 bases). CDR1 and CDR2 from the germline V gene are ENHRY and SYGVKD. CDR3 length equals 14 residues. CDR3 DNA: TGTACCATCAGGGCCGCGCCCACGAACACTGAAGCTTTCTTT. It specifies CTIRAAPTNTEAFF.

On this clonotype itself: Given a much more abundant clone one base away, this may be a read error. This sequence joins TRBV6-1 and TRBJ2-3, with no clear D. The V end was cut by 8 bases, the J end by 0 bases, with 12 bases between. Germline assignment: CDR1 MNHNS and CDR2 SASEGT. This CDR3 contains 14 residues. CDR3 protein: CASARTVSTDTQYF. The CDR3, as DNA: TGTGCCAGCGCCAGGACGGTGAGCACAGATACGCAGTATTTT.

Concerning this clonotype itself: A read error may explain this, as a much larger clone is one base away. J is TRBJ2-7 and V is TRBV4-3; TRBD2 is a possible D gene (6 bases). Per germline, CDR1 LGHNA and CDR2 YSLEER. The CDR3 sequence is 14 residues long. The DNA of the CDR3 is TGCGCCAGCGGCCAATCGGGGGTATCCTACGAGCAGTACTTC. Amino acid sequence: CASGQSGVSYEQYF.

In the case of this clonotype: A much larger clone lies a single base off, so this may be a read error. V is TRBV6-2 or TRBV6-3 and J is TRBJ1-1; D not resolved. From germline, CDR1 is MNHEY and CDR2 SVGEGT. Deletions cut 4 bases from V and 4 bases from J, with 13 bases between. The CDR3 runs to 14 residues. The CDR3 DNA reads TGTGCCAGCAGTTTAAGACGGCTATCCACTGAAGCTTTCTTT. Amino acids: CASSLRRLSTEAFF.

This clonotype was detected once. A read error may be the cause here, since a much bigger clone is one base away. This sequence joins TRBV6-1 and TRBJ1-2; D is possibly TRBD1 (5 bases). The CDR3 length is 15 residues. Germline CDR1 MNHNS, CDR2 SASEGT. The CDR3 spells CVSSRPATANYGYTF. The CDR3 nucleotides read TGTGTCAGCAGCCGCCCGGCGACAGCTAACTATGGCTACACCTTC.

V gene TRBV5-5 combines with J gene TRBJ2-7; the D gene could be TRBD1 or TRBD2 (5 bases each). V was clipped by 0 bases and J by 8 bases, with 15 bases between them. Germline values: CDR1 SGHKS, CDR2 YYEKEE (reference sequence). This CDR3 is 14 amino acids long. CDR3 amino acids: CASSLANHLGQQYF. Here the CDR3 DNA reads TGTGCCAGCAGCTTGGCGAACCACTTGGGACAGCAGTACTTC. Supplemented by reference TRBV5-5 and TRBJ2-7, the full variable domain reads DAGVTQSPTHLIKTRGQQVTLRCSPISGHKSVSWYQQVLGQGPQFIFQYYEKEERGRGNFPDRFSARQFPNYSSELNVNALLLGDSALYLCASSLANHLGQQYFGPGTRLTVT.

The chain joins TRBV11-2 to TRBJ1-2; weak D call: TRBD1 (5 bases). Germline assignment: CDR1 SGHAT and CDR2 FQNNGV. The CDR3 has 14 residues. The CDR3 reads CGGSPRQRVYGYTF. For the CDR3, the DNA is TGTGGCGGCAGCCCTCGACAGCGAGTCTATGGCTACACCTTC.

This CDR3 is CASSSLPGGRAFREQFF. The CDR3 coding sequence is TGTGCCAGCAGCTCCCTTCCTGGCGGGAGGGCCTTTAGAGAGCAGTTCTTC. The gene calls are TRBV11-1 and TRBJ2-1; 9 positions agree with TRBD2. The CDR3 is 17 amino acids. J was trimmed by 10 bases and V by 4 bases; bases with no gene match: 17. The germline gives CDR1 SGHAT, CDR2 FQDESV (reference sequence).

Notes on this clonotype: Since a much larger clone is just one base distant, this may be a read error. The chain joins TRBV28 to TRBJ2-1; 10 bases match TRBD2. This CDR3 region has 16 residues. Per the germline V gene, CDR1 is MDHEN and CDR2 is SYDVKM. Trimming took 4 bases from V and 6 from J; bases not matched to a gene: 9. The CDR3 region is CASSYRGSGRFNEQFF. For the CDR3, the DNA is TGTGCCAGCAGTTATCGCGGTAGCGGGAGGTTCAATGAGCAGTTCTTC.

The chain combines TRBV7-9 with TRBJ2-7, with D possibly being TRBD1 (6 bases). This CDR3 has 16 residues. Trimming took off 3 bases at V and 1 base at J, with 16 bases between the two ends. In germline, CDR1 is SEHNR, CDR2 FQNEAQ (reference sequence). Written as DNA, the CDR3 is TGTGCCAGCAGCTTTGGGACATCCGAGGGGTCCTACGAGCAGTACTTC. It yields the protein CASSFGTSEGSYEQYF.

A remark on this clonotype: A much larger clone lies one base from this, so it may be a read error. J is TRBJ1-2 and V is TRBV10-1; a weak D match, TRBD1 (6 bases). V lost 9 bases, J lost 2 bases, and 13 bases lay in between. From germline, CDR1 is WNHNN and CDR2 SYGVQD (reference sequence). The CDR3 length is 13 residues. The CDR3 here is CARPWGRNYGYTF. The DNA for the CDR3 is TGCGCCAGACCCTGGGGGCGCAACTATGGCTACACCTTC.

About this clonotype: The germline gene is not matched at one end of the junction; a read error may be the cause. CDR3 protein: CVSSSGLAGISFNEQFF. As DNA, the CDR3 is TGTGTCAGCAGCTCCGGACTAGCGGGAATCTCCTTCAATGAGCAGTTCTTC. The chain recombines TRBV11-2 with TRBJ2-1, with 12 nucleotides matching TRBD2. From germline, CDR1 is SGHAT and CDR2 FQNNGV. The CDR3 runs to 17 residues.

CDR3 protein: CASSGDRSMNTEAFF. Written as DNA, the CDR3 is TGTGCCAGCTCAGGGGACAGGTCGATGAACACTGAAGCTTTCTTT. V and J are TRBV18 and TRBJ1-1; 8 bases fit TRBD1. CDR3 length: 15 amino acids. CDR1 and CDR2 from the germline V gene are KGHSH and LQKENI. The junction had 5 bases not matched to a gene; V was cut back by 5 bases and J by 0 bases.

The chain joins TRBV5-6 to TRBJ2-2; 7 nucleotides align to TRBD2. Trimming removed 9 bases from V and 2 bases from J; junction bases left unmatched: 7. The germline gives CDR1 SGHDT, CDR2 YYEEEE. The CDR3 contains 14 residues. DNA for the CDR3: TGTGCCACCCGCGGCGGGAGTAACACCGGGGAGCTGTTTTTT. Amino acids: CATRGGSNTGELFF. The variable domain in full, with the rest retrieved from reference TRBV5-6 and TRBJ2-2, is DAGVTQSPTHLIKTRGQQVTLRCSPKSGHDTVSWYQQALGQGPQFIFQYYEEEERQRGNFPDRFSGHQFPNYSSELNVNALLLGDSALYLCATRGGSNTGELFFGEGSRLTVL.

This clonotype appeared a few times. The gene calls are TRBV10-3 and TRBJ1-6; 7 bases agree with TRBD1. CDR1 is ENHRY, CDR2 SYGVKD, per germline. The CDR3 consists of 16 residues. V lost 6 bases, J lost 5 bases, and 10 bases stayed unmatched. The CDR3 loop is CAISLWDSRDNSPLHF. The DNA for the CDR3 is TGTGCCATCAGCCTCTGGGACAGCCGCGATAATTCACCCCTCCACTTT.

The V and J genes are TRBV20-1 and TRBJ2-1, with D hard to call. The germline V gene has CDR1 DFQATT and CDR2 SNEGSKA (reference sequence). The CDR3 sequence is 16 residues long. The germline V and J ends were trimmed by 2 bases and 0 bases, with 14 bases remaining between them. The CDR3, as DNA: TGCAGTGCTAGACTTCCCCGCCTTAGCTCCTACAATGAGCAGTTCTTC. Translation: CSARLPRLSSYNEQFF.

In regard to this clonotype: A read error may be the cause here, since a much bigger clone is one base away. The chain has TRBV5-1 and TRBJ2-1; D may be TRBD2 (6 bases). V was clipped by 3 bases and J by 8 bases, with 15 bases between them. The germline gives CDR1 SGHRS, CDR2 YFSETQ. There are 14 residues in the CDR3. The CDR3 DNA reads TGCGCCAGCAGCTCCCGTCGCGGGATTGATGAGCAGTTCTTC. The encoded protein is CASSSRRGIDEQFF.

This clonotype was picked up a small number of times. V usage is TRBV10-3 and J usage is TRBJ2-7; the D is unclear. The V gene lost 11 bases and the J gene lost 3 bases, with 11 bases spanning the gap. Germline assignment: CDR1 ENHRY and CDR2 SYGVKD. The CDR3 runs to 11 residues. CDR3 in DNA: TGTGCCCCACTTGGGGACTACGAGCAGTACTTC. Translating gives CAPLGDYEQYF.

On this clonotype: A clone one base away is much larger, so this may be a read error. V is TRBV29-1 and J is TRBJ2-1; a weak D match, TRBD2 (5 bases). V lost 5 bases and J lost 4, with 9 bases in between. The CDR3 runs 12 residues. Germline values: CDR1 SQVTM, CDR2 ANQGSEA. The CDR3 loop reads CSVIGGYNEQFF. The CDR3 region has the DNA TGCAGCGTTATAGGAGGTTACAATGAGCAGTTCTTC.

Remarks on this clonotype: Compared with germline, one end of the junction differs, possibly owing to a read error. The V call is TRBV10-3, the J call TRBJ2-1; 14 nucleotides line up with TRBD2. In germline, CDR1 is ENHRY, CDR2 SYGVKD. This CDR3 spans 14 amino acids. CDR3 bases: TGTGCCACCAGAGGGACTAGCGGGAGTGGTGAGAAGTTCTTC. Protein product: CATRGTSGSGEKFF.